This T cell receptor beta chain was captured by sequencing in a study of T cell repertoires in cytomegalovirus infection. Study in general: Indications of both CMV infection and matching HLA type were provided by public TCR beta signatures. The study, taken as a whole, reports: Cumulative frequency (of public TCR beta family members) identified carriers of CMV plus the relevant HLA. HLA-C-restricted CMV clonotypes gave the most frequent clonotype in two of eight donors.

Remarks on this clonotype: Antigen unknown.

TCRdb called the reads again in MiXCR, with one record for every CDR3 protein. Among around 530,000 distinct CDR3 sequences listed, 16% were seen once. The sequenced sample was CD8+ T cells from PBMCs. The clonotype comes from a human donor in good health (CMV status not recorded). Some clones in this sample may be carry-over from other donors' samples.

The CDR3 coding sequence is TGCAGCGTTGTTGGTGAGCTAGGCTCCTACGAGCAGTACTTC. Protein product: CSVVGELGSYEQYF. The chain is built from TRBV29-1 and TRBJ2-7; D is uncertain. V shed 4 bases and J shed 0 bases, with 13 bases lying between them. The CDR3 length is 14 residues. Per germline, CDR1 SQVTM and CDR2 ANQGSEA.